The 21 T cell receptor beta chains below come from one sample, sequenced in a study of vaccination effects on CD4 cells after COVID-19. Which antigens these TCRs recognize remains unknown. The assay was immunoSEQ multiplex PCR, and TCRdb's table has in-frame clones only and misses some. The repertoire holds about 30,000 clones, almost 75% seen once, with roughly 15% in the top ten. With the ViraFEST assay, the study expanded antigen-specific CD4+ T cells using viral peptide pools, then sequenced them. Around day 10 of culture, CD4+ T cells were separated out. Everyone in the study got two shots of either the BNT162b2 or mRNA-1273 vaccine. Sequencing used CD4+ T cells from PBMCs cultured with HCoV-229E spike peptides, obtained after COVID-19 vaccination. The source of these receptors is a human donor who received a COVID-19 vaccine.

V usage is TRBV6-4 and J usage is TRBJ2-3; 13 bases match TRBD2. The J segment lost 6 bases and the V segment lost 2 bases, leaving 5 bases of the junction unmatched. The CDR3 is 16 residues long. Germline assignment: CDR1 MRHNA and CDR2 SNTAGT. This chain's CDR3 is CASSDALAGGTDTQYF. DNA of the CDR3: TGTGCCAGCAGTGACGCACTAGCGGGAGGGACGGATACGCAGTATTTT.

The chain carries TRBV6-6 and TRBJ2-5, with TRBD1 matching 8 bases. The CDR3 covers 15 residues. V lost 0 bases, J lost 5 bases, and 5 bases stayed unmatched. From germline, CDR1 is MNHNY and CDR2 SVGAGI (reference sequence). The CDR3 DNA sequence: TGTGCCAGCAGTTACTCAGGACAGGGATGGGAGACCCAGTACTTC. Translated, it gives CASSYSGQGWETQYF.

This clone was counted a few times. The genes are TRBV18 and TRBJ1-4, with unresolved D. Germline V CDR1 and CDR2: KGHSH, LQKENI. V was pared by 2 bases and J by 6 bases, with 16 bases between. The CDR3 runs 16 residues. In DNA form, the CDR3 reads TGTGCCAGCTCACCAAGAGGGAGCAGGAGGGATGAAAAACTGTTTTTT. The encoded protein is CASSPRGSRRDEKLFF.

V usage is TRBV18 and J usage is TRBJ2-5; D not resolved. The CDR3 covers 16 residues. The germline V gene has CDR1 KGHSH and CDR2 LQKENI. V was shortened by 3 bases and J by 3 bases, with 17 bases between the two germline ends. For the CDR3, the DNA is TGTGCCAGCTCACCTAATATGCGGAGTTTCGAAGAGACCCAGTACTTC. Its translation: CASSPNMRSFEETQYF.

In its sample, this clone was seen once. The genes are TRBV7-9 and TRBJ2-3, with TRBD1 identical over 8 bases. The CDR3 is 16 amino acids. The germline V gene encodes CDR1 SEHNR and CDR2 FQNEAQ (reference sequence). V shed 5 bases and J 4 bases; nucleotides not matched to a gene: 11. The chain's CDR3 is CASSGETGEISDTQYF. The CDR3 nucleotides are TGTGCCAGCAGCGGAGAGACAGGGGAAATTTCAGATACGCAGTATTTT.

A single count supports this clone. The chain has TRBV19 and TRBJ2-7; TRBD1 matches 9 bases. Germline CDR1 and CDR2: LNHDA and SQIVND (reference sequence). V lost 3 bases to trimming and J lost 3 bases; unmatched junction nucleotides: 0. The length of the CDR3 is 13 residues. The CDR3 region is CASSMDRGYEQYF. CDR3 bases: TGTGCCAGTAGTATGGACAGGGGCTACGAGCAGTACTTC.

The chain has TRBV11-3 and TRBJ2-1; D gene ambiguous. Germline values: CDR1 SGHNT, CDR2 YENEEA. This CDR3 region has 14 residues. V lost 4 bases and J 6 bases, leaving 13 bases between the germline ends. This chain's CDR3 is CASSSARRSNEQFF. The CDR3 DNA reads as TGTGCCAGCAGCTCCGCCCGGCGTTCCAATGAGCAGTTCTTC.

In this sample, this clone turned up a few times. This chain links TRBV7-9 with TRBJ2-3; 7 positions agree with TRBD2. Germline V gives CDR1 SEHNR, CDR2 FQNEAQ (reference sequence). Unmatched junction bases numbered 11, after V lost 6 bases and J lost 5 bases. The length of the CDR3 is 15 residues. The chain's CDR3 is CASSSSTSSVDTQYF. The CDR3 bases are TGTGCCAGCAGTTCCTCGACTAGCTCGGTAGATACGCAGTATTTT.

The chain carries TRBV7-9 and TRBJ1-3; D unresolved. Germline CDR1 is SEHNR and CDR2 is FQNEAQ (reference sequence). V lost 1 base, J lost 4 bases, and 8 bases lay in between. The CDR3 loop spans 14 amino acids. The CDR3 nucleotides read TGTGCCAGCAGCTTAGGTAACAGCGGAAACACCATATATTTT. Translated: CASSLGNSGNTIYF.

The chain recombines TRBV11-2 with TRBJ2-7, with D tentatively TRBD1 or TRBD2 (5 bases each). The V end lost 5 bases, the J end lost 4 bases, and 9 bases lay between the germline ends. The CDR3 consists of 12 residues. Germline lookup yields CDR1 SGHAT and CDR2 FQNNGV. CDR3 in amino acids: CASSLGVYEQYF. In DNA form, the CDR3 reads TGTGCCAGCAGCCTGGGGGTTTACGAGCAGTACTTC.

The chain recombines TRBV6-6 with TRBJ2-5, with 7 bases identical to TRBD2. Germline V lookup: CDR1 MNHNY, CDR2 SVGAGI (reference sequence). The CDR3 consists of 13 residues. V lost 5 bases, J lost 5 bases, and 5 bases stayed unmatched. CDR3 nucleotide sequence: TGTGCCAGCAGTACTCCCGGGGGGGAGACCCAGTACTTC. Translated: CASSTPGGETQYF.

DNA of the CDR3: TGCGCCAGCAGGCTCTCCTACGAGCAGTACTTC. The encoded protein is CASRLSYEQYF. V usage is TRBV10-2 and J usage is TRBJ2-7; D not certain. V lost 6 bases to trimming and J lost 0 bases, with 3 bases between them. The CDR3 loop spans 11 amino acids. CDR1 and CDR2 from the germline V gene are WSHSY and SAAADI.

Worth noting for this clone: Other DNA sequences in the same sample also yield this CDR3. This chain connects TRBV9 to TRBJ2-1; 8 positions match TRBD2. J gave up 1 base and V 0 bases, and 0 bases lay outside the gene matches. Germline assignment: CDR1 SGDLS and CDR2 YYNGEE. The CDR3 extends over 15 amino acids. The CDR3 reads CASSVAGGSYNEQFF. Here the CDR3 DNA reads TGTGCCAGCAGCGTAGCGGGAGGGTCCTACAATGAGCAGTTCTTC.

This clone has only one observation. This sequence joins TRBV12-5 and TRBJ1-3; D gene ambiguous. This CDR3 has 13 amino acids. Germline lookup yields CDR1 LGHNT and CDR2 FRNRAP. Deletions cut 1 base from V and 0 bases from J, with 1 base between. The CDR3 bases are TGTGCTAGTGGTTTGGACTCTGGAAACACCATATATTTT. Its protein is CASGLDSGNTIYF.

This chain links TRBV6-1 with TRBJ1-3; a possible D gene is TRBD1 (5 bases). The CDR3 covers 15 residues. Germline values: CDR1 MNHNS, CDR2 SASEGT. V lost 3 bases and J 4 bases, leaving 13 bases between the germline ends. CDR3 DNA sequence: TGTGCCAGCAGTGATTACGGGGGGTCGGGAAACACCATATATTTT. Its translation: CASSDYGGSGNTIYF.

This chain uses TRBV6-1 with TRBJ1-4, with 10 nucleotides matching TRBD1. The junction had 3 bases not matched to a gene; V was cut back by 4 bases and J by 1 base. The germline V gene has CDR1 MNHNS and CDR2 SASEGT. The CDR3 contains 16 residues. This chain's CDR3 is CASSGTGGGTNEKLFF. For the CDR3, the DNA is TGTGCCAGCAGTGGGACAGGGGGGGGAACTAATGAAAAACTGTTTTTT.

The chain is built from TRBV12-3 or TRBV12-4 and TRBJ2-1; unclear D gene. Trimming took off 3 bases at V and 10 bases at J, with 7 bases between the two ends. The CDR3 is 11 amino acids. CDR3 amino acids: CASSFGLEQFF. CDR3 sequence (DNA): TGTGCCAGCAGTTTTGGGCTAGAGCAGTTCTTC.

This clone was seen only a few times. The chain joins TRBV19 to TRBJ2-7; D call uncertain. Germline V gene sequence: CDR1 LNHDA, CDR2 SQIVND (reference sequence). Trimming pared 5 bases from V and 1 base from J, leaving 6 bases between. This CDR3 is built from 12 residues. CDR3 sequence: CASSESSYEQYF. CDR3 nucleotide sequence: TGTGCCAGTAGTGAGAGTTCCTACGAGCAGTACTTC.

The chain links TRBV27 to TRBJ1-6, with a tentative D call TRBD1 (5 bases). Trimming removed 4 bases at V and 0 bases at J, with 13 bases between. This CDR3 comprises 17 residues. CDR1 is MNHEY and CDR2 is SMNVEV in the germline V gene (reference sequence). The CDR3 region has the DNA TGTGCCAGCAGTTCGGGGACGGAAATCTCCTATAATTCACCCCTCCACTTT. Amino acid sequence: CASSSGTEISYNSPLHF.

This clone is medium-sized. V usage is TRBV11-3 and J usage is TRBJ2-1, with 13 nucleotides matching TRBD2. Germline trimming cut 2 bases from V and 7 bases from J; bases unmatched to any gene: 2. CDR1 SGHNT and CDR2 YENEEA come from the germline V gene. The CDR3 has 15 residues. The CDR3, as DNA: TGTGCCAGCAGCTTAACGGGACTAGCGGGGAATGAGCAGTTCTTC. This sequence encodes CASSLTGLAGNEQFF. Combining the CDR3 with reference TRBV11-3 and TRBJ2-1 gives the whole variable domain EAGVVQSPRYKIIEKKQPVAFWCNPISGHNTLYWYLQNLGQGPELLIRYENEEAVDDSQLPKDRFSAERLKGVDSTLKIQPAELGDSAVYLCASSLTGLAGNEQFFGPGTRLTVL.

This clone occurred once. The chain is built from TRBV7-9 and TRBJ2-5; D is unclear. CDR3 length: 14 residues. The germline V and J ends were trimmed by 5 bases and 4 bases, with 14 bases remaining between them. Germline V CDR1 and CDR2: SEHNR, FQNEAQ (reference sequence). CDR3 coding DNA: TGTGCCAGCAGCCCCCGCACCGACCTAGAGACCCAGTACTTC. This gives the protein CASSPRTDLETQYF.